This TCR beta chain was sequenced during a study of blood T cell repertoires in COVID-19. At the level of the study: Acute and convalescent COVID-19 samples came from the United States, Italy and Spain. Sources were T cells, B-cell-depleted T cells, or PBMCs; the material itself was cDNA or gDNA.

Germline V lookup: CDR1 MGHRA, CDR2 YSYEKL. The ends lost 0 bases at V and 3 bases at J; junction bases unmatched: 5. This CDR3 is 16 amino acids long. As processed by the authors: Scientists estimated how many nucleated cells there were by amplifying reference gene primers. TCRdb keeps only in-frame clones here, not all; method: immunoSEQ multiplex PCR. The V and J calls and the clone size are those of that table, but D and trimming were determined from the DNA. Among about 55,000 clones listed, around 70% were seen once. Input material: peripheral blood. The clonotype originates from a woman aged 70-85 years with acute or convalescent COVID-19. The J gene is TRBJ1-2, the V gene TRBV4-1, with 9 positions matching TRBD1. CDR3 coding DNA: TGCGCCAGCAGCCAAGAGGGACAGGGAGGGGACTATGGCTACACCTTC. Protein product: CASSQEGQGGDYGYTF.